The present entry profiles one T cell receptor (beta chain) with its context. V lost 1 base to trimming and J lost 7 bases; unmatched junction nucleotides: 5. This CDR3 spans 14 amino acids. CDR1 SGHRS and CDR2 YFSETQ come from the germline V gene. The sample originates from a study of cytomegalovirus exposure and HLA in healthy donors. Study summary: Samples from HLA-typed donors yielded approximately 80 million unique TCRs in an early data release.

This PCR relied on a set of 60 Vbeta primers and 13 Jbeta primers. Some clones are missing from TCRdb's copy, which holds only in-frame ones; the method was immunoSEQ multiplex PCR. This sample has over 100,000 clones, with 76% found just once. Source material: PBMCs. The origin of this receptor is a female donor in good health and CMV-seropositive. The V call is TRBV5-1, the J call TRBJ2-1, with 7 bases matching TRBD2. The CDR3 here is CASSLRAGYNEQFF. CDR3 sequence (DNA): TGCGCCAGCAGCTTGAGAGCGGGGTATAATGAGCAGTTCTTC.